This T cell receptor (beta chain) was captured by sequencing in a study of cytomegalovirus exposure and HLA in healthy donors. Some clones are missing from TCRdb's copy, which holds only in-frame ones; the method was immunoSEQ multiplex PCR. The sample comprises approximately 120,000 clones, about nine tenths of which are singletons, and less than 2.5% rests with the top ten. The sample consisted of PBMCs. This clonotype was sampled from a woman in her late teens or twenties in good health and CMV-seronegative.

The CDR3 loop reads CASSPFGPGTGELFF. The CDR3, as DNA: TGTGCCAGCAGCCCGTTCGGTCCGGGCACCGGGGAGCTGTTTTTT. The chain uses TRBV5-4 and TRBJ2-2; no definite D call. Germline CDR1 SGHNT, CDR2 YYREEE (reference sequence). V was trimmed by 4 bases and J by 4 bases, leaving 14 bases between them. CDR3 length equals 15 residues.